The 30 T cell receptor beta chains listed next were all sequenced from one sample in a study of Graves' ophthalmopathy and Graves' hyperthyroidism. The authors amplified TCR beta CDR3 regions, and they did so from RNA transcripts for repertoire sequencing. A first-round RT-PCR used HTBI primers, followed by a second-round multiplex PCR. TCRdb re-called the multiplex PCR reads through MiXCR, storing one row per CDR3 protein. The table has about 660,000 distinct CDR3 sequences, over 40% seen once. Source material: peripheral blood. The receptor set was obtained from an adult man with Graves' ophthalmopathy.

In its sample, this clonotype was seen many times. The J gene is TRBJ2-2, the V gene TRBV12-3 or TRBV12-4, with D possibly being TRBD1 (6 bases). Trimming removed 6 bases at V and 10 bases at J, with 15 bases between. This CDR3 spans 13 amino acids. CDR3 nucleotides: TGTGCCAGCAGGGTCGGGACACGAGAGGAGCTGTTTTTT. This sequence encodes CASRVGTREELFF.

There are many counts of this clonotype. The chain links TRBV12-3 or TRBV12-4 to TRBJ1-4, with a weak D call TRBD1 (5 bases). CDR3 length equals 14 residues. Between the trimmed V and J ends, which lost 7 bases and 4 bases, there was a span of 13 bases. This chain's CDR3 is CASNPGPSNEKLFF. CDR3 bases: TGTGCCAGCAATCCGGGACCGAGTAATGAAAAACTGTTTTTT.

This clonotype occurred a few times. This chain links TRBV6-1 with TRBJ1-1, with D uncertain. From germline, CDR1 is MNHNS and CDR2 SASEGT. The CDR3 runs to 14 residues. Trimming left V 5 bases short and J 6 bases short, with 16 bases between. CDR3 amino acids: CASSTRALGAEAFF. DNA for the CDR3: TGTGCCAGCAGTACCCGGGCCCTGGGTGCTGAAGCTTTCTTT.

With respect to this clonotype: This likely comes from a read error, as the CDR3 has no conserved phenylalanine or tryptophan at its end. This chain joins TRBV29-1 and TRBJ2-5, with 9 positions matching TRBD2. Per germline, CDR1 SQVTM and CDR2 ANQGSEA. CDR3 size: 14 residues. V was pared by 6 bases and J by 8 bases, with 13 bases of the junction left unmatched. The DNA for the CDR3 is TGCAGCGTCCGAGGTAGCGGGAGCACGGGTACCCAGTACCTC. Protein: CSVRGSGSTGTQYL.

This clonotype was found a few times. The V gene is TRBV5-1, the J gene TRBJ2-2; TRBD2 might be the D (5 bases). Germline V gene sequence: CDR1 SGHRS, CDR2 YFSETQ. V shed 3 bases and J shed 0 bases, with 9 bases lying between them. The CDR3 is 15 amino acids. The chain's CDR3 is CASSSRTSNTGELFF. In nucleotides, the CDR3 is TGCGCCAGCAGCTCCCGGACTTCGAACACCGGGGAGCTGTTTTTT.

Many counts were recorded for this clonotype. J is TRBJ1-4 and V is TRBV2, with TRBD1 matching over 10 bases. The V segment lost 1 base and the J segment 6 bases; nucleotides outside the gene matches: 2. The CDR3 runs to 15 residues. Germline values: CDR1 SNHLY, CDR2 FYNNEI. The CDR3 protein is CASSEDGTGDEKLFF. CDR3 DNA: TGTGCCAGCAGTGAAGACGGGACAGGGGATGAAAAACTGTTTTTT.

This clonotype showed up many times. This chain links TRBV10-3 with TRBJ2-7; TRBD1 aligns across 7 bases. This CDR3 has 14 residues. The V gene end was trimmed by 5 bases and the J gene end by 2 bases; junction bases not matched to a gene: 6. Germline CDR1 and CDR2: ENHRY and SYGVKD. In DNA form, the CDR3 reads TGTGCCATCAGTATACGACAGGGAGCCTACGAGCAGTACTTC. Translation gives CAISIRQGAYEQYF.

A remark on this clonotype: Compared with germline, one end of the junction differs, possibly owing to a read error. The chain employs TRBV9 and TRBJ1-6; D is unresolved. This CDR3 region has 17 residues. Germline CDR1 reads SGDLS; CDR2 reads YYNGEE. The CDR3 reads CASSRPSWGNYNSPLHF. The CDR3 DNA reads TGCGCCAGCAGCCGCCCCTCGTGGGGAAATTATAATTCACCCCTCCACTTT.

At least ten counts were recorded for this clonotype. This chain joins TRBV6-5 and TRBJ1-6; no clear D gene. V was shortened by 11 bases and J by 7 bases, with 18 bases between the two germline ends. From germline, CDR1 is MNHEY and CDR2 SVGAGI. The CDR3 is made up of 14 amino acids. The CDR3 DNA follows: TGTGCCGCCCGGGAGGTGGGGAAGAATTCACCCCTCCACTTT. Translating gives CAAREVGKNSPLHF.

The table lists this clonotype with many counts. This rearrangement joins TRBV7-2 to TRBJ2-5, with D uncertain. In germline, CDR1 is SGHTA, CDR2 FQGNSA. V was clipped by 6 bases and J by 5 bases, with 10 bases between them. This CDR3 is 12 amino acids long. The CDR3 DNA reads as TGTGCCAGCAGTCAGTTGAGGGAGACCCAGTACTTC. This encodes CASSQLRETQYF.

The CDR3 reads CASAGQGELFF. CDR3 DNA: TGTGCCAGCGCGGGTCAGGGGGAGCTGTTTTTT. This chain joins TRBV7-2 and TRBJ2-2, with D possibly being TRBD2 (5 bases). Germline V gene sequence: CDR1 SGHTA, CDR2 FQGNSA. The CDR3 has 11 residues. Trimming cost V 8 bases and J 8 bases, with 9 bases left between them. Full variable domain (remainder filled in from reference TRBV7-2 and TRBJ2-2): GAGVSQSPSNKVTEKGKDVELRCDPISGHTALYWYRQSLGQGLEFLIYFQGNSAPDKSGLPSDRFSAERTGGSVSTLTIQRTQQEDSAVYLCASAGQGELFFGEGSRLTVL.

In this sample, this clonotype turned up many times. The chain links TRBV7-6 to TRBJ2-7; TRBD2 aligns across 7 bases. This CDR3 has 14 amino acids. The junction had 5 bases not matched to a gene; V was cut back by 5 bases and J by 1 base. Looked up from germline, CDR1 is SGHVS and CDR2 is FNYEAQ. The CDR3 DNA reads TGTGCCAGCAGCCCACTAGCGCCGTCCTACGAGCAGTACTTC. This translates into CASSPLAPSYEQYF.

This clonotype was recorded many times. V usage is TRBV19 and J usage is TRBJ2-7; perhaps TRBD1 as D (6 bases). The V end lost 6 bases, the J end lost 2 bases, and 17 bases lay between the germline ends. Germline V gene lookup returns CDR1 LNHDA and CDR2 SQIVND (reference sequence). The CDR3 runs to 15 residues. CDR3 nucleotide sequence: TGTGCCAGTAGCTCCTCGAGACAGGCTACCTACGAGCAGTACTTC. Protein sequence: CASSSSRQATYEQYF.

The chain combines TRBV2 with TRBJ2-7, with TRBD1 identical over 7 bases. The CDR3 runs 17 residues. From germline, CDR1 is SNHLY and CDR2 FYNNEI. The J segment lost 0 bases and the V segment lost 2 bases, leaving 10 bases of the junction unmatched. The CDR3 is CASSERAGGSSSYEQYF. In DNA, the CDR3 is TGTGCCAGCAGTGAAAGGGCAGGGGGTTCGAGCTCCTACGAGCAGTACTTC. Based on the CDR3 plus reference TRBV2 and TRBJ2-7, the full variable domain is EPEVTQTPSHQVTQMGQEVILRCVPISNHLYFYWYRQILGQKVEFLVSFYNNEISEKSEIFDDQFSVERPDGSNFTLKIRSTKLEDSAMYFCASSERAGGSSSYEQYFGPGTRLTVT.

The rearrangement links TRBV15 to TRBJ1-6; 8 nucleotides match TRBD1. The germline V gene encodes CDR1 LNHNV and CDR2 YYDKDF (reference sequence). J was trimmed by 10 bases and V by 1 base; bases with no gene match: 9. The CDR3 consists of 16 residues. Written as DNA, the CDR3 is TGTGCCACCAGCAGAGGGTACAGGGGGGTAGGATCACCCCTCCACTTT. Translating gives CATSRGYRGVGSPLHF.

About this clonotype: A junction boundary mismatches the germline segment, possibly from a read error. This chain joins TRBV11-2 and TRBJ2-5; D call uncertain. The CDR3 consists of 13 residues. Germline CDR1 is SGHAT and CDR2 is FQNNGV. Written as DNA, the CDR3 is TGTGCCAGCAGCTTAGTCTTCGGTGATCGTAGGGTCTTC. Protein product: CASSLVFGDRRVF.

This clonotype came up a few times. This chain joins TRBV5-1 and TRBJ2-7, with D possibly TRBD2 on 5 matching bases. CDR3 length equals 15 residues. Trimming cost V 9 bases and J 2 bases, with 21 bases left between them. Germline V lookup: CDR1 SGHRS, CDR2 YFSETQ. The CDR3 region has the DNA TGCGCCACGAAGACAACCCCCGGGGAAACCTACGAGCAGTACTTC. It yields the protein CATKTTPGETYEQYF. Looking up the rest from reference TRBV5-1 and TRBJ2-7 gives the full variable domain: KAGVTQTPRYLIKTRGQQVTLSCSPISGHRSVSWYQQTPGQGLQFLFEYFSETQRNKGNFPGRFSGRQFSNSRSEMNVSTLELGDSALYLCATKTTPGETYEQYFGPGTRLTVT.

This chain uses TRBV29-1 with TRBJ2-7, with TRBD2 identical over 14 bases. Trimming removed 4 bases from V and 3 bases from J; junction bases left unmatched: 2. Germline lookup yields CDR1 SQVTM and CDR2 ANQGSEA. This CDR3 region has 14 residues. The CDR3 here is CSVGLAGGRYEQYF. Written as DNA, the CDR3 is TGCAGCGTTGGACTAGCGGGAGGGCGCTACGAGCAGTACTTC.

In this sample, this clonotype turned up many times. The J gene is TRBJ1-2, the V gene TRBV20-1, with D possibly being TRBD1 (5 bases). V lost 3 bases and J 1 base, leaving 12 bases between the germline ends. Germline-derived CDR1 and CDR2 are DFQATT and SNEGSKA (reference sequence). The CDR3 is 14 residues long. CDR3 coding DNA: TGCAGTGCTAGGGGGCCCGGGGGTAACTATGGCTACACCTTC. This translates into CSARGPGGNYGYTF.

The rearrangement joins TRBV7-2 to TRBJ1-5; maybe TRBD1 (5 bases). This CDR3 comprises 13 residues. Trimming stripped 5 bases from V and 7 bases from J, with 12 bases between. Germline CDR1 SGHTA, CDR2 FQGNSA. Written as DNA, the CDR3 is TGTGCCAGCAGCCCCGGCTGGGGGCAGCCCCAGCATTTT. This translates into CASSPGWGQPQHF.

This clonotype showed up many times. The J gene is TRBJ2-7, the V gene TRBV7-9; D remains ambiguous. Trimming took 5 bases from V and 7 from J, leaving 15 bases between them. The CDR3 contains 13 residues. Germline assignment: CDR1 SEHNR and CDR2 FQNEAQ (reference sequence). This CDR3 is CASSPLNGREQYF. CDR3 DNA sequence: TGTGCCAGCAGCCCACTCAATGGTCGTGAGCAGTACTTC.

This sequence joins TRBV29-1 and TRBJ2-7, with 8 bases matching TRBD1. Germline CDR1 SQVTM, CDR2 ANQGSEA. CDR3 length: 13 amino acids. V shed 4 bases, J shed 4 bases, and the junction held 6 bases outside the gene matches. CDR3 sequence (DNA): TGCAGCGTTGGAGGAGACAGGGGTTACGAGCAGTACTTC. It codes for CSVGGDRGYEQYF.

This clonotype was picked up many times. V usage is TRBV19 and J usage is TRBJ2-5; D perhaps matches TRBD2 (5 bases). The V gene's germline CDR1 is LNHDA and CDR2 SQIVND (reference sequence). The CDR3 contains 13 residues. V shed 7 bases and J shed 2 bases, with 11 bases lying between them. CDR3 residues: CASNEGFQETQYF. DNA of the CDR3: TGTGCCAGTAATGAGGGTTTTCAAGAGACCCAGTACTTC.

This clonotype was observed many times. V usage is TRBV20-1 and J usage is TRBJ1-4; 8 bases map to TRBD1. The V gene end was trimmed by 5 bases and the J gene end by 0 bases; junction bases not matched to a gene: 11. The germline gives CDR1 DFQATT, CDR2 SNEGSKA (reference sequence). This CDR3 has 17 amino acids. Here the CDR3 DNA reads TGCAGTGCTCAGGACAGGGCAAAATATGCAACTAATGAAAAACTGTTTTTT. This sequence encodes CSAQDRAKYATNEKLFF.

This clonotype was seen many times. The rearrangement links TRBV7-8 to TRBJ1-3; 8 positions match TRBD1. V shed 5 bases and J 6 bases; nucleotides not matched to a gene: 9. CDR3 length: 15 amino acids. Per germline, CDR1 SGHVS and CDR2 FQNEAQ. In DNA, the CDR3 is TGTGCCAGCAGCCCCTGGACAGGGCAAGAAAACACCATATATTTT. The encoded protein is CASSPWTGQENTIYF.

The rearrangement uses TRBV4-1 and TRBJ1-5; tentatively, D is TRBD1 (6 bases). The V end was cut by 0 bases, the J end by 11 bases, with 20 bases between. This CDR3 has 16 residues. Germline CDR1 reads MGHRA; CDR2 reads YSYEKL. The CDR3 region is CASSQDTGRGSSAQHF. The CDR3 nucleotides are TGCGCCAGCAGCCAAGATACTGGCAGGGGATCTTCGGCCCAGCATTTT.

This clonotype was detected ten times or more. This chain links TRBV12-3 or TRBV12-4 with TRBJ2-7; possibly TRBD1 or TRBD2 for D (5 bases each). The CDR3 totals 14 residues. Trimming removed 5 bases at V and 6 bases at J, with 17 bases between. For the CDR3, the DNA is TGTGCCAGCAGTCGGGGCCCCCAGATCAGCGAGCAGTACTTC. It yields the protein CASSRGPQISEQYF.

The gene calls are TRBV11-1 and TRBJ2-7; the match to TRBD1 covers 10 bases. The CDR3 covers 17 residues. The V segment lost 4 bases and the J segment 2 bases; nucleotides outside the gene matches: 11. From germline, CDR1 is SGHAT and CDR2 FQDESV (reference sequence). CDR3 sequence (DNA): TGTGCCAGCAGCTCCCCGATCACCGGGACAGGGGCCTACGAGCAGTACTTC. Its protein product is CASSSPITGTGAYEQYF.

V is TRBV3-1 and J is TRBJ1-2; no clear D. CDR3 length equals 12 residues. Germline loops: CDR1 LGHDT, CDR2 YNNKEL (reference sequence). The V end lost 2 bases, the J end lost 3 bases, and 4 bases lay between the germline ends. As DNA, the CDR3 is TGTGCCAGCAGCCAAATGGACTATGGCTACACCTTC. It translates to CASSQMDYGYTF.

About this clonotype itself: A junction boundary mismatches the germline segment, possibly from a read error. The chain employs TRBV12-3 or TRBV12-4 and TRBJ1-1; no definite D call. The CDR3 spans 13 residues. CDR3 in amino acids: CASSLVENTEAVF. The CDR3 DNA is TGTGCCAGCAGTTTAGTAGAGAACACTGAAGCTGTCTTT.